The next 10 T cell receptor beta chains were all read from a single sample in a study of blood T cell repertoires in COVID-19. TCRdb's copy holds only in-frame clones and misses some; the assay was immunoSEQ multiplex PCR. The sample has 140,000 to 150,000 clones; roughly 76% are singletons. The sample was peripheral blood. All receptors come from a human donor with acute or convalescent COVID-19. The donor label of this sample is uncertain.

The chain is built from TRBV5-5 and TRBJ2-7, with 9 bases fitting TRBD1. Germline loops: CDR1 SGHKS, CDR2 YYEKEE (reference sequence). V was clipped by 3 bases and J by 2 bases; unmatched bases: 9. There are 16 residues in the CDR3. The CDR3 DNA reads TGTGCCAGCAGCTCGATGGACGGGACAGGGCCCTACGAGCAGTACTTC. It codes for CASSSMDGTGPYEQYF.

The rearrangement joins TRBV5-4 to TRBJ1-2; D unresolved. The length of the CDR3 is 10 residues. Trimming removed 7 bases at V and 10 bases at J, with 11 bases between. CDR1 and CDR2 from the germline V gene are SGHNT and YYREEE (reference sequence). The chain's CDR3 is CASGGIVYTF. The CDR3 coding sequence is TGTGCCAGCGGAGGAATCGTCTACACCTTC. Variable domain in full (rest from reference TRBV5-4 and TRBJ1-2): ETGVTQSPTHLIKTRGQQVTLRCSSQSGHNTVSWYQQALGQGPQFIFQYYREEENGRGNFPPRFSGLQFPNYSSELNVNALELDDSALYLCASGGIVYTFGSGTRLTVV.

The DNA for the CDR3 is TGTGCCTGGAACAGTCCGGGACTAGCGGGTACGGGAGCCAAAAACATTCAGTACTTC. Amino acid sequence: CAWNSPGLAGTGAKNIQYF. The V gene is TRBV30, the J gene TRBJ2-4; 12 bases align to TRBD2. The length of the CDR3 is 19 residues. Germline loops: CDR1 GTSNPN, CDR2 SVGIG (reference sequence). J lost 0 bases, V lost 4 bases, and 13 bases had no gene match.

About this clone itself: A read error may explain this, as a much larger clone is one base away. The chain couples TRBV6-5 to TRBJ1-1; D perhaps matches TRBD1 (6 bases). This CDR3 spans 12 amino acids. CDR1 MNHEY and CDR2 SVGAGI come from the germline V gene. V lost 4 bases and J lost 5, with 8 bases in between. The CDR3 sequence: CASSLQGTEAFF. The CDR3 DNA sequence: TGTGCCAGCAGTTTACAGGGAACTGAAGCTTTCTTT.

V gene TRBV7-2 combines with J gene TRBJ1-2; possibly TRBD1 for D (5 bases). V was pared by 5 bases and J by 4 bases, with 14 bases between. The CDR3 has 14 residues. Germline V CDR1 and CDR2: SGHTA, FQGNSA. The CDR3, as DNA: TGTGCCAGCAGCCCCGGGCGGGACTCCTATGGCTACACCTTC. Its protein product is CASSPGRDSYGYTF.

This clone is labeled medium-sized. The chain carries TRBV14 and TRBJ1-4; D is ambiguous. This CDR3 region has 15 residues. CDR1 is SGHDN and CDR2 is FVKESK in the germline V gene. Trimming took off 2 bases at V and 3 bases at J, with 10 bases between the two ends. The CDR3, as DNA: TGTGCCAGCAGCCAATCGCGGTGGGCTAATGAAAAACTGTTTTTT. As protein: CASSQSRWANEKLFF.

This sequence joins TRBV6-5 and TRBJ1-2; maybe TRBD1 (5 bases). Germline lookup yields CDR1 MNHEY and CDR2 SVGAGI. The CDR3 contains 12 residues. V was cut by 6 bases and J by 2 bases, with 7 bases left in between. The CDR3 nucleotides are TGTGCCAGCAGACCAGGGAACTATGGCTACACCTTC. This translates into CASRPGNYGYTF.

The chain uses TRBV4-2 and TRBJ1-6; D perhaps matches TRBD1 (6 bases). Germline CDR1 is LGHNA and CDR2 is YNFKEQ. This CDR3 contains 15 residues. Trimming took 3 bases from V and 9 from J, leaving 15 bases between them. The CDR3 coding sequence is TGTGCCAGCAGCCAGGCCTACGCAGGGGTTTCACCCCTCCACTTT. The encoded protein is CASSQAYAGVSPLHF.

The chain couples TRBV5-1 to TRBJ1-2; 9 bases are shared with TRBD1. Per germline, CDR1 SGHRS and CDR2 YFSETQ. There are 14 residues in the CDR3. With 7 bases clipped from V and 7 bases from J, the junction kept 11 bases outside the gene matches. The CDR3 reads CASRSLDRGIGYTF. In DNA form, the CDR3 reads TGCGCCAGCCGCTCGTTGGACAGGGGCATTGGCTACACCTTC.

This clone showed up just a few times. V usage is TRBV7-9 and J usage is TRBJ1-4; 9 nucleotides align to TRBD1. V dropped 5 bases and J dropped 7; count of bases not matched to a gene: 14. The CDR3 is 17 residues long. Germline-derived CDR1 and CDR2 are SEHNR and FQNEAQ (reference sequence). CDR3 DNA: TGTGCCAGCAGCCCCAAGCTCCGGGACAGGGATTTTGAAAAACTGTTTTTT. Its protein product is CASSPKLRDRDFEKLFF. The full variable domain, with the rest looked up from reference TRBV7-9 and TRBJ1-4, is DTGVSQNPRHKITKRGQNVTFRCDPISEHNRLYWYRQTLGQGPEFLTYFQNEAQLEKSRLLSDRFSAERPKGSFSTLEIQRTEQGDSAMYLCASSPKLRDRDFEKLFFGSGTQLSVL.